The clone carrying this T cell receptor beta chain is a singleton in its sample. What it binds is not known. Each diagnosis was grounded in clinical symptoms, serum thyroxine and TRAb, thyroid ultrasound, and orbital computed tomography. This entry comes from a study of T cells in Graves' hyperthyroidism and ophthalmopathy. Study-wide results and caveats: By a 13 V-J model, ophthalmopathy was set apart from stable hyperthyroidism.

Using RNA transcripts as the source, TCR beta CDR3 regions were amplified. TCR CDR3 regions were first amplified by RT-PCR with HTBI primers. TCRdb used MiXCR to reprocess the multiplex PCR reads, holding one entry per CDR3 protein. The repertoire has more than 40,000 distinct CDR3 sequences, approximately 49% of them found once; the top ten carry roughly 32%. Germline CDR1 SGDLS, CDR2 YYNGEE. Trimming cost V 0 bases and J 6 bases; bases outside gene matches: 4. The CDR3 consists of 14 residues. Sequencing was done on a sample of peripheral blood or thyroid tissue (not recorded which). This receptor was identified in a woman between 50 and 59 years old with Graves' hyperthyroidism. The J gene is TRBJ2-3, the V gene TRBV9; 7 bases match TRBD1. The CDR3 protein is CASSVGGGEDTQYF. The CDR3 DNA reads TGTGCCAGCAGCGTAGGAGGGGGCGAGGATACGCAGTATTTT.